The 2 T cell receptor beta chains given below trace back to one sample, sequenced in a study of blood T cells in healthy people across ages. A J-beta primer mix and a sample-barcoded 5' primer were used in a second PCR of about 7 to 12 cycles. TCRdb reprocessed the 5' RACE reads with MiXCR, giving one entry per CDR3 protein. The sample has 910,000 or so distinct CDR3 sequences, roughly half seen once. The source material was blood. These receptors all come from a woman aged 55-70 years in good health.

The chain has TRBV6-2 or TRBV6-3 and TRBJ2-2; the D gene could be TRBD1 or TRBD2 (5 bases each). The CDR3 runs to 15 residues. Trimming left V 6 bases short and J 8 bases short, with 19 bases between. The V gene's germline CDR1 is MNHEY and CDR2 SVGEGT. The CDR3 region has the DNA TGTGCCAGCAGCAGGGACCGCGGTGGCTCTGGGGAGCTGTTTTTT. Translated: CASSRDRGGSGELFF.

The chain uses TRBV4-1 and TRBJ2-7; 8 nucleotides line up with TRBD2. The germline V gene encodes CDR1 MGHRA and CDR2 YSYEKL. The trim removed 1 base at V and 3 bases at J, leaving 8 bases unmatched. CDR3 size: 16 residues. CDR3 bases: TGCGCCAGCAGCCAAGCTTCGAGCGGGAGCCTCTACGAGCAGTACTTC. Residues: CASSQASSGSLYEQYF.